This T cell receptor beta chain was obtained from a study of blood T cell repertoires in COVID-19. Two negative PCRs, clearance, or symptom resolution characterized the recovered Cohort 3 donors. After removal of 7 bases from V and 6 bases from J, the junction contained 6 bases not matched to a gene. CDR1 and CDR2 (germline): SGHAT, FQNNGV. This CDR3 comprises 13 residues. Original analysis: Amplification of reference gene primers was used by the study to estimate nucleated cell counts. Repertoires were generated with immunoSEQ multiplex PCR, while TCRdb's copy carries only in-frame clones and drops some. That table is the source of V, J and clone size, and D and trimming were worked out from the DNA. Of about 200,000 clones listed, approximately 90% are singletons.

The sequence came from a man in his thirties or forties who had recovered from COVID-19. The chain recombines TRBV11-2 with TRBJ1-2; 9 nucleotides match TRBD1. The sequenced sample consisted of PBMCs or T cells enriched from blood (not recorded which). CDR3: CASTMTGGNGYTF. As DNA, the CDR3 is TGTGCCAGCACCATGACAGGGGGGAATGGCTACACCTTC.